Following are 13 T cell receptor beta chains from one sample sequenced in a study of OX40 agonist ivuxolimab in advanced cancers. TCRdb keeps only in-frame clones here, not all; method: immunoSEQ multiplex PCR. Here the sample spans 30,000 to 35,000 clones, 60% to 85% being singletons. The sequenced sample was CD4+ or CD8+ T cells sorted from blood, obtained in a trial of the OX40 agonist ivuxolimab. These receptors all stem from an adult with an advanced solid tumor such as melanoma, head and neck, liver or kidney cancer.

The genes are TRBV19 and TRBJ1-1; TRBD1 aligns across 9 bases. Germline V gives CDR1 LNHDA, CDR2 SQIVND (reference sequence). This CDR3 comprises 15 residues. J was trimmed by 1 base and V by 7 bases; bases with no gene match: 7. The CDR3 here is CASTKTGGENTEAFF. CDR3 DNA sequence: TGTGCCAGTACTAAGACAGGGGGGGAGAACACTGAAGCTTTCTTT.

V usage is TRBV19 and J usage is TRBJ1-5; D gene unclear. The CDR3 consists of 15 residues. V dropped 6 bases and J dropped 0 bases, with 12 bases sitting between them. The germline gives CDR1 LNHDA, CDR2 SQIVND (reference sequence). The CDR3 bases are TGTGCCAGTAGCACGGACGCCTATAGCAATCAGCCCCAGCATTTT. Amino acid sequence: CASSTDAYSNQPQHF.

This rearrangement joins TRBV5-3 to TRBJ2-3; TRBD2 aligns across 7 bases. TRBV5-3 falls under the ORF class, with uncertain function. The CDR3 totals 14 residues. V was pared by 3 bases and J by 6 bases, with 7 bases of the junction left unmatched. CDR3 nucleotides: TGTGCCAGAAGCTCTGGCCGGGGGGTCGATACGCAGTATTTT. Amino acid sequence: CARSSGRGVDTQYF.

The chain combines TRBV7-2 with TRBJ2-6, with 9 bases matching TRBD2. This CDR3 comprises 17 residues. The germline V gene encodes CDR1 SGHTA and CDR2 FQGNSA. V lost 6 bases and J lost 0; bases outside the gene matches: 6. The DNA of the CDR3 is TGTGCCAGCAGTCGAGCGGGGGGCCTCTCTGGGGCCAACGTCCTGACTTTC. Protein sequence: CASSRAGGLSGANVLTF.

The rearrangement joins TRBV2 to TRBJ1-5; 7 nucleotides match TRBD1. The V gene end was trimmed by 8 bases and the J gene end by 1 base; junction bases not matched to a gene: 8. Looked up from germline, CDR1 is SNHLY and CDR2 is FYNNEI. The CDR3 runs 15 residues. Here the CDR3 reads CASGVTGQSNQPQHF. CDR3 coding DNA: TGTGCCAGCGGGGTAACGGGACAGAGCAATCAGCCCCAGCATTTT.

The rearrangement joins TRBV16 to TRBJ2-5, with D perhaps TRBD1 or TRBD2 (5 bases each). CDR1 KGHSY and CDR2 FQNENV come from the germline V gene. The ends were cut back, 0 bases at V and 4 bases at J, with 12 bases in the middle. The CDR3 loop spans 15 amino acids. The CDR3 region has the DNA TGTGCCAGCAGCCAATCGGGGACGGGGACAGAGACCCAGTACTTC. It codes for CASSQSGTGTETQYF.

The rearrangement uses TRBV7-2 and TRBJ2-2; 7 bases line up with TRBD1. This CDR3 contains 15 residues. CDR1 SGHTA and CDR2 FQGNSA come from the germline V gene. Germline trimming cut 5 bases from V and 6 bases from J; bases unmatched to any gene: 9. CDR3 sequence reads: CASSNIGRGSGELFF. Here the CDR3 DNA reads TGTGCCAGCAGCAACATCGGCAGGGGGTCCGGGGAGCTGTTTTTT.

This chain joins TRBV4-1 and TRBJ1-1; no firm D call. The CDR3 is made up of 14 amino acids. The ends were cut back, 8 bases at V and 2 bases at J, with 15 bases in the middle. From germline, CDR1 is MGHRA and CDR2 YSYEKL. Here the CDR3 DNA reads TGCGCCAGCTCCGGACCGACGAGAAACACTGAAGCTTTCTTT. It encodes CASSGPTRNTEAFF.

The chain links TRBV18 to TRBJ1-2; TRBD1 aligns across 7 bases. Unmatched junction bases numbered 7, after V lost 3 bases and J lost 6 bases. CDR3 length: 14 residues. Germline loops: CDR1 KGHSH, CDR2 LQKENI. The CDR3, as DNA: TGTGCCAGCTCACCCCTAGGACAGGACAATGGCTACACCTTC. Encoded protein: CASSPLGQDNGYTF.

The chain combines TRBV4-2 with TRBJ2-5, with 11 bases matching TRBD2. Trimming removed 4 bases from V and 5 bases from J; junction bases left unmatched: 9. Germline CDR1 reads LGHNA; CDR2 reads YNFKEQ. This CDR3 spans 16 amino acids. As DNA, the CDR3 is TGTGCCAGCAGCCGGAATAGCGGGGGGGCCGGGGAGACCCAGTACTTC. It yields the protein CASSRNSGGAGETQYF.

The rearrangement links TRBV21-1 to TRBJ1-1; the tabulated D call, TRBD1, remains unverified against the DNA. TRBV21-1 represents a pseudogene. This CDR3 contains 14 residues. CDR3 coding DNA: TGTGCCAGCAGCCGAGGGACAGGCTTCCCTGAAGCTTTCTTT. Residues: CASSRGTGFPEAFF.

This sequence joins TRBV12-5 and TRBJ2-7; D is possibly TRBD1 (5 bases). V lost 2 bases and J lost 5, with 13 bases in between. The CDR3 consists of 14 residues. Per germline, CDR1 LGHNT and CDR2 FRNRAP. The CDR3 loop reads CASGLLSGRHEQYF. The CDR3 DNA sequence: TGTGCTAGTGGTTTGTTATCAGGGCGCCACGAGCAGTACTTC. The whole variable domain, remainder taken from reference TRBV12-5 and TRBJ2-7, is DARVTQTPRHKVTEMGQEVTMRCQPILGHNTVFWYRQTMMQGLELLAYFRNRAPLDDSGMPKDRFSAEMPDATLATLKIQPSEPRDSAVYFCASGLLSGRHEQYFGPGTRLTVT.

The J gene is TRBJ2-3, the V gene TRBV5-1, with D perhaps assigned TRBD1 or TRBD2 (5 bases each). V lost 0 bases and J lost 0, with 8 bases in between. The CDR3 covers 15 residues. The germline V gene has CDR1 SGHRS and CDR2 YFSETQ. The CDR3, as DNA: TGCGCCAGCAGCTTGGGGGGGAGAAGCACAGATACGCAGTATTTT. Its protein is CASSLGGRSTDTQYF.